Below, 3 T cell receptor beta chains from the same sample are listed, as sequenced in a study of cytomegalovirus exposure and HLA in healthy donors. Primers for the PCR totalled 60 Vbeta and 13 Jbeta. Only in-frame clones appear in the TCRdb table, and some are missing; sequencing was by immunoSEQ multiplex PCR. The sample gives over 150,000 clones, 75% to 85% of which show up once; about 7% is in the top ten. Sequencing was done on a sample of PBMCs. These TCRs come from a man aged 25-45 years in good health and CMV-seropositive.

The CDR3 DNA reads as TGTGCCAGCAGTGCTAGACAGGGAAAGGACACCGGGGAGCTGTTTTTT. Protein sequence: CASSARQGKDTGELFF. The V gene is TRBV6-1, the J gene TRBJ2-2; 7 bases map to TRBD1. This CDR3 is built from 16 residues. Germline V gives CDR1 MNHNS, CDR2 SASEGT. J was trimmed by 3 bases and V by 4 bases; bases with no gene match: 8.

CDR3 in DNA: TGTGCCAGCAGACGAGCCCCAAACTCCTACGAGCAGTACTTC. Translation: CASRRAPNSYEQYF. The V gene is TRBV7-8, the J gene TRBJ2-7; D uncertain. This CDR3 is 14 amino acids long. Per the germline V gene, CDR1 is SGHVS and CDR2 is FQNEAQ. V was clipped by 6 bases and J by 0 bases, with 12 bases between them.

The chain couples TRBV5-8 to TRBJ2-1, with 14 positions matching TRBD2. Germline CDR1 reads SGHTS; CDR2 reads YDEGEE. This CDR3 spans 15 amino acids. Trimming removed 4 bases from V and 8 bases from J; junction bases left unmatched: 5. The CDR3 nucleotides read TGTGCCAGCAGCGGGGGACTAGCGGGAGCGGATGAGCAGTTCTTC. Its translation is CASSGGLAGADEQFF.